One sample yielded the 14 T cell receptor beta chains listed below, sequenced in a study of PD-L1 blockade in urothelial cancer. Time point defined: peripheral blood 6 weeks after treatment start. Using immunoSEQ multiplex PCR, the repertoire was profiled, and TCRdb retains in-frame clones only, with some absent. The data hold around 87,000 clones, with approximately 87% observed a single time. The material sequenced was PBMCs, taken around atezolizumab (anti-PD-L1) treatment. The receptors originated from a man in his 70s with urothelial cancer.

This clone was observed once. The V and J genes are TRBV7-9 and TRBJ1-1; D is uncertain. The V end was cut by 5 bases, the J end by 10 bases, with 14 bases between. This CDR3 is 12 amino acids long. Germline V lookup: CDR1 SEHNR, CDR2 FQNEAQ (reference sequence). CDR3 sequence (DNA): TGTGCCAGCAGCCGCGGGGTCCTCGGAGCTTTCTTT. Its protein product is CASSRGVLGAFF.

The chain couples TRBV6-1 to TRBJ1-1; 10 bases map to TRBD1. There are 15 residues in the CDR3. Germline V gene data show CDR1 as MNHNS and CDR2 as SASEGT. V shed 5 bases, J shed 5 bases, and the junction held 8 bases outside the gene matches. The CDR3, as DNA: TGTGCCAGCAGTAATCCGGGACAGGGGAAGACTGAAGCTTTCTTT. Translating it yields CASSNPGQGKTEAFF.

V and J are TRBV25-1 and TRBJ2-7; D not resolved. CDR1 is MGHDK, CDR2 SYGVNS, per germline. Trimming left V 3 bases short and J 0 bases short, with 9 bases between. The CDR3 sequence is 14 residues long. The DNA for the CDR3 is TGTGCCAGCAGTGATCACACCCGCTCCTACGAGCAGTACTTC. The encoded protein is CASSDHTRSYEQYF.

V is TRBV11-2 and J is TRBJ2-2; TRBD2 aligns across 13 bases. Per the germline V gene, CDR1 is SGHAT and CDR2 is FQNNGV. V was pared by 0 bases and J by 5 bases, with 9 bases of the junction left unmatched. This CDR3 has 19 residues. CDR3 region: CASSLEIPGLAGVTGELFF. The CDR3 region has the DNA TGTGCCAGCAGCTTAGAGATCCCTGGACTAGCGGGGGTAACCGGGGAGCTGTTTTTT.

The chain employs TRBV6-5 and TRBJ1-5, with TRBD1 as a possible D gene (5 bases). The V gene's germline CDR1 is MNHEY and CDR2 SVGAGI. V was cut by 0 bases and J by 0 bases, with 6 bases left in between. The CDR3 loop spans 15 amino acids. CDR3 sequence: CASSYSGGSNQPQHF. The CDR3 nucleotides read TGTGCCAGCAGTTACTCGGGGGGTAGCAATCAGCCCCAGCATTTT.

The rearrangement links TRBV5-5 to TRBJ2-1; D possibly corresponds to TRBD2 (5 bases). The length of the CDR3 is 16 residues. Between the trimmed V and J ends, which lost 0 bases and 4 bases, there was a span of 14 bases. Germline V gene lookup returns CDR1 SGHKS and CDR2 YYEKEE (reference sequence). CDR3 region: CASSLALAAGYNEQFF. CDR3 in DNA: TGTGCCAGCAGCTTGGCGCTTGCGGCGGGTTACAATGAGCAGTTCTTC.

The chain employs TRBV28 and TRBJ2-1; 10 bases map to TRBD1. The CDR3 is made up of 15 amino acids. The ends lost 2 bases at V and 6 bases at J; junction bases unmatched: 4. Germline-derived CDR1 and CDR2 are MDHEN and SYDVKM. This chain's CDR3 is CASSLGDRGGNEQFF. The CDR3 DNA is TGTGCCAGCAGTTTAGGGGACAGGGGAGGCAATGAGCAGTTCTTC.

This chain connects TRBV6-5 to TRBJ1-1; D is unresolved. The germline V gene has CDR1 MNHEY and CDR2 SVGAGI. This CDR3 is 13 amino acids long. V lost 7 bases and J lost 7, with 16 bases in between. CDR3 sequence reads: CASTPPGTFEAFF. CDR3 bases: TGTGCCAGCACCCCCCCAGGAACCTTTGAAGCTTTCTTT.

CDR3 sequence reads: CASSLQALLFYEQYF. The DNA of the CDR3 is TGTGCCAGCAGCTTACAAGCCCTACTATTCTACGAGCAGTACTTC. The chain combines TRBV11-2 with TRBJ2-7; no clear D. Trimming took off 2 bases at V and 3 bases at J, with 14 bases between the two ends. CDR3 length: 15 amino acids. Germline loops: CDR1 SGHAT, CDR2 FQNNGV. Full variable domain (outside the CDR3, taken from reference TRBV11-2 and TRBJ2-7): EAGVAQSPRYKIIEKRQSVAFWCNPISGHATLYWYQQILGQGPKLLIQFQNNGVVDDSQLPKDRFSAERLKGVDSTLKIQPAKLEDSAVYLCASSLQALLFYEQYFGPGTRLTVT.

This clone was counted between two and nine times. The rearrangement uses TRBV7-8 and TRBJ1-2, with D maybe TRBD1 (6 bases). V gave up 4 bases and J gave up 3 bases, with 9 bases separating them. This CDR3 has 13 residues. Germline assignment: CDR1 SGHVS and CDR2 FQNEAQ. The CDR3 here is CASSWGGDYGYTF. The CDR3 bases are TGTGCCAGCAGCTGGGGGGGCGACTATGGCTACACCTTC.

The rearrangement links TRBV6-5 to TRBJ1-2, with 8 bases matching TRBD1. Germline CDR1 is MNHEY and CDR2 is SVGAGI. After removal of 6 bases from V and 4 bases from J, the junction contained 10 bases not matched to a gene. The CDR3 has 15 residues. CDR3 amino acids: CASSPDRDVGYGYTF. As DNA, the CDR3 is TGTGCCAGCAGCCCGGACAGGGATGTAGGCTATGGCTACACCTTC.

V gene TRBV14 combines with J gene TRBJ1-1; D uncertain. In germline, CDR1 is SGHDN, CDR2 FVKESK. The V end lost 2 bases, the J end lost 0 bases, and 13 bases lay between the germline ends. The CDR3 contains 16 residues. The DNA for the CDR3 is TGTGCCAGCAGCCAAATACGGGGTGCCATGAACACTGAAGCTTTCTTT. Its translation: CASSQIRGAMNTEAFF.

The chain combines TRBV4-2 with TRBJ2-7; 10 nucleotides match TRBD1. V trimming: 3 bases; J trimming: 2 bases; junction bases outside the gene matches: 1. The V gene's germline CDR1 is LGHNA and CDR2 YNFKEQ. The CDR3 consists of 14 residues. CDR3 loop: CASSHGQGAYEQYF. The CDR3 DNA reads TGTGCCAGCAGCCACGGACAGGGGGCCTACGAGCAGTACTTC.

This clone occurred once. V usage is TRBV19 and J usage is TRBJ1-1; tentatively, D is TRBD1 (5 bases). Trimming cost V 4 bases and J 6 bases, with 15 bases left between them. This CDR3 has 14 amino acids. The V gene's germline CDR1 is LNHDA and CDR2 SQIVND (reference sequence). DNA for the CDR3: TGTGCCAGTAGTACGAATCCCGGGGGTGCTGAAGCTTTCTTT. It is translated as CASSTNPGGAEAFF.